This T cell receptor beta chain was documented in a study of blood T cell repertoires in COVID-19. Study-level information: Acute and convalescent COVID-19 samples came from the United States, Italy and Spain. T cells, B-cell-depleted T cells, or PBMCs supplied cDNA or gDNA.

Seattle patients were enrolled while actively infected and followed longitudinally. V trimming: 11 bases; J trimming: 3 bases; junction bases outside the gene matches: 7. This CDR3 contains 14 residues. Germline lookup yields CDR1 ENHRY and CDR2 SYGVKD. As handled by the study authors: Cell counts per sample came from amplifying reference gene primers. The table came from immunoSEQ multiplex PCR; TCRdb's copy has only in-frame clones and leaves some out. The V and J calls and clone size were taken over from that table, and D and trimming were inferred from the DNA. The sample consists of about 180,000 clones, around 83% of them appearing once.

The material sequenced was peripheral blood. The rearrangement uses TRBV10-3 and TRBJ2-2, with 9 bases identical to TRBD1. The receptor's source is a woman between 65 and 79 years old with COVID-19, enrolled during active disease. The CDR3 nucleotides are TGTGCCTACAAGGGGGACAGGGACACCGGGGAGCTGTTTTTT. Protein: CAYKGDRDTGELFF.